This T cell receptor beta chain appears in the sequencing data of a study of blood T cell repertoires in COVID-19 (dated by TCRdb to the early 2020s). For the wider study: The collaborator samples originated in the United States, Italy and Spain and spanned the acute and convalescent phases of COVID-19. The prospective study material was composed of cDNA or gDNA derived from T cells, B-cell-depleted T cells, or PBMCs. Subjects who had been exposed to COVID-19, were actively infected with it, or had recovered from it provided the deeply sampled blood TCRbeta repertoires that made up the dataset. The repertoires were made available in a free public database intended to serve as a resource for research on the immune response to SARS-CoV-2. The samples were drawn from two sources: the first 160 participants of the ongoing ImmuneRACE study, and fewer than 1,500 subjects contributed by 6 global collaborators. A de-identified subject ID, COVID-19 status, age in years and sex were almost always included in the sample metadata. Where available, HLA class I and class II types were obtained from metadata supplied by the sample provider rather than from assay-based typing. Overall results and qualifications from the work: The amount of clinical and demographic metadata varied by source and participant and was provided uncurated.

For this clone: The target of this receptor is not known. Base qualities are missing; no much larger clone stands one base away.

The collaborating institutions used their own protocols to collect whole blood in K2EDTA tubes. For TCRbeta analysis, collaborators shipped samples in one of three forms: frozen whole blood, isolated PBMCs, or DNA extracted from either of those sample types. The CDR3 holds 13 amino acids from the cysteine to the phenylalanine. The CDR3 DNA has 39 bases and is translated from base 1. V is shortened by 1 base, J by 3 bases, and the region joining them spans 5 bases. As encoded in the germline V gene, CDR1 is SGHAT while CDR2 is FQNNGV. TCRbeta CDR3 regions were amplified from genomic DNA by means of the immunoSEQ Assay, a bias-controlled multiplex PCR. The authors processed their data as follows. The number of nucleated cells in each sample was estimated by amplification of reference gene primers within the assay. To quantify the absolute abundance of each unique TCRbeta CDR3 rearrangement, sequence reads were collapsed and filtered. For each sample, productive Simpson clonality was calculated as the square root of Simpson's diversity index across productive rearrangements. Held by TCRdb, this immuneACCESS table contains in-frame sequences only and omits some clones. Under half of the omission traces to an unresolved V gene where checked; the cause of the rest is unknown. V and J calls and clone size are those listed in that table; D and trimming were worked out from the DNA. For this sample the table gives approximately 44,000 clones, of which 79% were detected only once. The leading ten clones occupy roughly 30% of the sample.

The source of this sequence is a woman older than 75 with acute or convalescent COVID-19. This receptor chain uses TRBV11-2 and TRBJ2-3; TRBD2 is a possible D gene, resting on 5 matching bases. The material sequenced was peripheral blood. The DNA sequence is given as TGTGCCAGCAGCTTAGGAGGGACAGATACGCAGTATTTT. The encoded protein is CASSLGGTDTQYF.